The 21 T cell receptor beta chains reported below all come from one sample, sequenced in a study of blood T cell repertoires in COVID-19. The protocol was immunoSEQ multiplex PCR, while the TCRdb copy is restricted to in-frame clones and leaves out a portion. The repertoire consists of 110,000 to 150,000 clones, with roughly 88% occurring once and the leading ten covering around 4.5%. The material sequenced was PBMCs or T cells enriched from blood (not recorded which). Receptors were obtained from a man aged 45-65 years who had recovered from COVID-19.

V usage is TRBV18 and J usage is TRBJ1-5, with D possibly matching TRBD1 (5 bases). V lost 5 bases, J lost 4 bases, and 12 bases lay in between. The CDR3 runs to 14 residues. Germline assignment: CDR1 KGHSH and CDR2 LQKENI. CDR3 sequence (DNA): TGTGCCAGCTCATCTGTAGGGGATAATCAGCCCCAGCATTTT. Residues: CASSSVGDNQPQHF. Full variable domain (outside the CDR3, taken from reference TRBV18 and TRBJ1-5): NAGVMQNPRHLVRRRGQEARLRCSPMKGHSHVYWYRQLPEEGLKFMVYLQKENIIDESGMPKERFSAEFPKEGPSILRIQQVVRGDSAAYFCASSSVGDNQPQHFGDGTRLSIL.

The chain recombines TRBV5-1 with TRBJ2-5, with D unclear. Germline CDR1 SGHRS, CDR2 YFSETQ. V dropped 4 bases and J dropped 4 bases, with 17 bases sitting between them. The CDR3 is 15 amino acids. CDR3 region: CASSIPGPVAETQYF. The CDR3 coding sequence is TGCGCCAGCAGCATCCCAGGTCCAGTCGCAGAGACCCAGTACTTC. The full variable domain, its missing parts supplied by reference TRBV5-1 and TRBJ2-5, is KAGVTQTPRYLIKTRGQQVTLSCSPISGHRSVSWYQQTPGQGLQFLFEYFSETQRNKGNFPGRFSGRQFSNSRSEMNVSTLELGDSALYLCASSIPGPVAETQYFGPGTRLLVL.

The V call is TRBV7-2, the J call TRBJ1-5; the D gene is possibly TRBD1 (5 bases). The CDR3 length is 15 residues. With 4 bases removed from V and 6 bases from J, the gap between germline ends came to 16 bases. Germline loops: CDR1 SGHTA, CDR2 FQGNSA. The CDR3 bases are TGTGCCAGCAGCTATGGGTCAGGGTTTGGTCAGCCCCAGCATTTT. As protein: CASSYGSGFGQPQHF.

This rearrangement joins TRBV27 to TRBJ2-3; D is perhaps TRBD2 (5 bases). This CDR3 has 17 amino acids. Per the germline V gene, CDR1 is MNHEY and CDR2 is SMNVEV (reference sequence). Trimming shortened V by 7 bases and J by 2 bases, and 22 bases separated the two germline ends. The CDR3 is CASTPGVRLGDTDTQYF. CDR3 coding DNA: TGTGCCAGCACCCCCGGGGTGCGGTTGGGTGACACAGATACGCAGTATTTT.

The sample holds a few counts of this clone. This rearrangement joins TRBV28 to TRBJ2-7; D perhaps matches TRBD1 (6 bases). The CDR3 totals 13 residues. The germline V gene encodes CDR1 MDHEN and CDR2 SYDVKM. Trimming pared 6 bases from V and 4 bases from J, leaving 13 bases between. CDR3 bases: TGTGCCAGCAGCCTAACAACAGGGTACGAGCAGTACTTC. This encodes CASSLTTGYEQYF.

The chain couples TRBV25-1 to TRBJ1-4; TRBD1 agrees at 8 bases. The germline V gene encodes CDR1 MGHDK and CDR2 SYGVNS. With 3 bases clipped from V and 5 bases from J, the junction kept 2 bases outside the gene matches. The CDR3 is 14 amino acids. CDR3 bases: TGTGCCAGCAGTGACGACAGGGGAAATGAAAAACTGTTTTTT. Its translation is CASSDDRGNEKLFF.

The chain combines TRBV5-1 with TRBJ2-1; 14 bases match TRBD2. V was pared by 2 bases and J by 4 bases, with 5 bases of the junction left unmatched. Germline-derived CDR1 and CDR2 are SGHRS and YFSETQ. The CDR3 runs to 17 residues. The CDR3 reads CASSFGRTSGGYNEQFF. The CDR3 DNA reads TGCGCCAGCAGCTTCGGCCGGACTAGCGGGGGGTACAATGAGCAGTTCTTC.

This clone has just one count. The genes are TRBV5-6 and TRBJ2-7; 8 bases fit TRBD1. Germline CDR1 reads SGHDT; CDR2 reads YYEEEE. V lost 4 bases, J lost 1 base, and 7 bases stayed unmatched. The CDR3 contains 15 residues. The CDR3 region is CASSGGQVPSYEQYV. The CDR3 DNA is TGTGCCAGCAGCGGGGGACAGGTACCTTCCTACGAGCAGTACGTC.

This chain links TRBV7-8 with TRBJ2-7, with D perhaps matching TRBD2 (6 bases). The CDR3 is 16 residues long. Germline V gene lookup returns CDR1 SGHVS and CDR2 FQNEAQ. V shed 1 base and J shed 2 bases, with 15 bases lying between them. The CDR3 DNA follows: TGTGCCAGCAGCTTAGGTCGGCTAGCGCGAACCTACGAGCAGTACTTC. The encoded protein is CASSLGRLARTYEQYF.

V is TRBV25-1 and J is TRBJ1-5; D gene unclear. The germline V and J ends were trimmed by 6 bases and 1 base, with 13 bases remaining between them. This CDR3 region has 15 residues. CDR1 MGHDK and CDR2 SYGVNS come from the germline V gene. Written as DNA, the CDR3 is TGTGCCAGCAGCTCGTCTCAGATCAGCAATCAGCCCCAGCATTTT. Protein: CASSSSQISNQPQHF.

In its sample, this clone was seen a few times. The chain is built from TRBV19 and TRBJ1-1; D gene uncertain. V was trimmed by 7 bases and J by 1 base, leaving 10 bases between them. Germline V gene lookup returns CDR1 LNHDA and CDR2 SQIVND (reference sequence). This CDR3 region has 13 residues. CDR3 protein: CASKARENTEAFF. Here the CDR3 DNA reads TGTGCCAGTAAGGCACGGGAGAACACTGAAGCTTTCTTT. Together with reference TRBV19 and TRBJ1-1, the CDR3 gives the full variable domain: DGGITQSPKYLFRKEGQNVTLSCEQNLNHDAMYWYRQDPGQGLRLIYYSQIVNDFQKGDIAEGYSVSREKKESFPLTVTSAQKNPTAFYLCASKARENTEAFFGQGTRLTVV.

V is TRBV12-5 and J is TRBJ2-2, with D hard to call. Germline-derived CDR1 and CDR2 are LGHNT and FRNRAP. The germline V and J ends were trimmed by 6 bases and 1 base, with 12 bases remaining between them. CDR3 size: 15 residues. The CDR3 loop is CASGLSQVNTGELFF. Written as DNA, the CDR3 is TGTGCTAGTGGCCTGAGCCAGGTGAACACCGGGGAGCTGTTTTTT.

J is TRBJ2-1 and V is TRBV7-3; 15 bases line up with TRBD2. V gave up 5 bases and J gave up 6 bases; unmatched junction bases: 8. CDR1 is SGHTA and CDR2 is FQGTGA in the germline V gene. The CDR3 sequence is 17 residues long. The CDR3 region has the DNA TGTGCCAGCAGCCTAGGACTAGCGGGGGGGCATCTCAATGAGCAGTTCTTC. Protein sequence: CASSLGLAGGHLNEQFF.

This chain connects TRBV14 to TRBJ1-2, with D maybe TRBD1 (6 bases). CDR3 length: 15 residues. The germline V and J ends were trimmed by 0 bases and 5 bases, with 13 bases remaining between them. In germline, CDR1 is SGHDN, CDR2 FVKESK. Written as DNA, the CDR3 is TGTGCCAGCAGCCAAGATACAGGGCCGTCGTATGGCTACACCTTC. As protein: CASSQDTGPSYGYTF. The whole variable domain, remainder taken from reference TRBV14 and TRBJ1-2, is EAGVTQFPSHSVIEKGQTVTLRCDPISGHDNLYWYRRVMGKEIKFLLHFVKESKQDESGMPNNRFLAERTGGTYSTLKVQPAELEDSGVYFCASSQDTGPSYGYTFGSGTRLTVV.

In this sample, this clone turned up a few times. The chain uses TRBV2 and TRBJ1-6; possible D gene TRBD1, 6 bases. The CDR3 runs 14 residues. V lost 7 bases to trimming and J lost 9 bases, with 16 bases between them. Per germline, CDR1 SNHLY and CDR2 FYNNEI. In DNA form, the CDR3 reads TGTGCCAGCACCCACGGGGGGGCCGGTTCACCCCTCCACTTT. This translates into CASTHGGAGSPLHF.

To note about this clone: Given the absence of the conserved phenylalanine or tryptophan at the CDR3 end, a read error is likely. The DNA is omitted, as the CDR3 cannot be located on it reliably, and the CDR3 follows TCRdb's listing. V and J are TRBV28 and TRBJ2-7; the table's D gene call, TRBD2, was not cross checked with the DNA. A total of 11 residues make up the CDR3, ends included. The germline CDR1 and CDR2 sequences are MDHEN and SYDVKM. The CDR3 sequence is CASSLYGTVVI.

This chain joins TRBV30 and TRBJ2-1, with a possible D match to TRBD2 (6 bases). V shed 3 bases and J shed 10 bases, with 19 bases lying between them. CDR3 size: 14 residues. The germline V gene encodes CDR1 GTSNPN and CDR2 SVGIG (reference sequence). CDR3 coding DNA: TGTGCCTGGAGCGTAGGGACTCCCGGCAGGGAGCAGTTCTTC. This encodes CAWSVGTPGREQFF.

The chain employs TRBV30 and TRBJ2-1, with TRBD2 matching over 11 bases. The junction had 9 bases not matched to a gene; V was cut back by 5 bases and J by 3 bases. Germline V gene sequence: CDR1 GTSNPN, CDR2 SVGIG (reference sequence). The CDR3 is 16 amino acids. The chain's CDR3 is CAWGPPGLAVYNEQFF. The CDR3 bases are TGTGCCTGGGGGCCTCCGGGACTAGCGGTCTACAATGAGCAGTTCTTC.

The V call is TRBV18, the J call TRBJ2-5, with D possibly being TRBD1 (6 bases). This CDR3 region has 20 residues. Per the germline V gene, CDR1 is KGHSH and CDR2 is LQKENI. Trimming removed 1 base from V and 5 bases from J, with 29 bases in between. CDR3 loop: CASSPRGQALASLDGETQYF. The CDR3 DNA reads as TGTGCCAGCTCACCACGGGGACAAGCCCTCGCTAGCCTGGACGGGGAGACCCAGTACTTC.

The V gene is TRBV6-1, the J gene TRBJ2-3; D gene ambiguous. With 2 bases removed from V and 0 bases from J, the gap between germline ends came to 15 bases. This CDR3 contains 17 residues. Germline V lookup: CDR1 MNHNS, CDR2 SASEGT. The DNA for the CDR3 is TGTGCCAGCAGTGAAATCGGCGGATCGACTAGCACAGATACGCAGTATTTT. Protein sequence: CASSEIGGSTSTDTQYF.

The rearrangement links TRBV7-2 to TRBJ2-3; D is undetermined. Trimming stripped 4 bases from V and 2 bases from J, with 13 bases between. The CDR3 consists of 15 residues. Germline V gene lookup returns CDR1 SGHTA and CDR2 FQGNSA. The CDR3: CASSSRRKNTDTQYF. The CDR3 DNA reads TGTGCCAGCAGCTCCAGGCGCAAGAACACAGATACGCAGTATTTT.